This T cell receptor (beta chain) was found in a study of blood T cells in healthy people across ages (dated by TCRdb to about 2015). Describing the broader study: In model experiments, roughly one uniquely barcoded TCR beta cDNA molecule per two T cells was captured by template switching. The study measured age-related changes in TCR beta repertoire diversity using deep sequencing normalized with unique cDNA molecular identifiers. To avoid experimental bias, donors of different ages were distributed randomly across sequencing lanes. Using the same blood draw, the study looked at two additional independent replicas of 1 million unique cDNA reads for two donors, one aged 18 to 30 and the other aged 80 or older. The donors were divided into four age groups: young (average roughly 17 years), middle-aged (about 40), aged (under 70) and long-lived (82). General findings and caveats noted by the study authors: As age increased, observed TCR beta diversity per million T cells dropped in a roughly linear way, and a significant reduction was already evident by age 40. A strong correlation was found between observed TCR beta diversity and the percentage of naive T cells measured by flow cytometry. Compared with the aged group, the long-lived group had more naive CD4+ T cells, fewer expanded clones and increased TCR diversity, suggesting age selection. Because donor CMV infection status was unknown, age-related changes in expanded clonotypes were potentially confounded. Because profiling used bulk unsorted PBMCs, naive and antigen-experienced compartments could not be compared conclusively. Estimates of total diversity based on one million sequenced T cells were considered lower bounds and underestimates.

Receptors were amplified or captured by 5' RACE. Reads for this sample came from an Illumina HiSeq 2500. The second PCR ran for about 6 to 11 cycles and used a J-beta primer mix along with a sample-barcoded 5' primer. A template-switch 5' adaptor carrying 12 random nucleotides introduced a unique molecular identifier onto each TCR beta cDNA molecule. At least 3 million CDR3-containing paired-end reads were obtained from each sample. First-strand cDNA was synthesized from all RNA with the Mint cDNA synthesis kit, primed by a TRBC-specific oligonucleotide. All cDNA was treated with uracil-DNA glycosylase and then went through a first 18-cycle PCR with the universal primers M1SS and BC2_uni_R. The original methods were these. For normalization, 1 million high-quality reads were randomly selected from each sample, with every read carrying a distinct molecular identifier. Instead of being binned into consensus sequences, reads with shared molecular identifiers were discarded. CDR3 identification, clonotype clustering and error correction used MiTCR with a Q25 quality threshold and the strictest error-elimination algorithm. A nonparametric unseen species model with Euler transformation was used to estimate a lower bound on total TCR beta diversity. TCRdb trimmed the raw reads at Q25, called clones with MiXCR and kept productive beta chains. A single entry per CDR3 protein holds the most common genes and DNA from its merged rows. V and J calls and clone size were set by TCRdb, not the authors. This sample is represented by about 570,000 distinct CDR3 sequences; 25% to 30% of them were singletons. The top ten hold less than 20% of the sample.

Between the V and J ends, shortened by 5 bases and 5 bases respectively, the junction contains 15 bases. The CDR3 spans 14 residues, from the cysteine through the phenylalanine. The CDR3 DNA has 42 bases and is translated from base 1. Via the germline V gene, CDR1 is SGHTA and CDR2 FQGNSA. Donors were roughly 40 systemically healthy Caucasian individuals from Russia aged roughly 6 to 95 years. Ten milliliters of peripheral blood were drawn from each donor into EDTA-treated Vacutainer tubes. Ficoll-Paque density-gradient centrifugation was used to isolate PBMCs, with at least 7 million per sample. Trizol reagent was used to extract total RNA from the PBMCs, yielding at least 6 micrograms per sample. For every donor, an aliquot of PBMCs went through flow cytometry to measure the percentages of naive CD45RAhigh/CD27high T cells. Concerning this clonotype: Its cognate antigen has yet to be identified. It has no much larger one-base neighbor in the sample; base qualities were not kept.

Material for sequencing was blood. This chain is built from TRBV7-2 and TRBJ2-5; the D gene is perhaps TRBD2, on 7 matching bases. The TCR was taken from a woman aged 70 to 79 in good health. The DNA sequence is given as TGTGCCAGCAGCAATCGGGGGGCTTTGGAGACCCAGTACTTC. Translation gives CASSNRGALETQYF. The full variable domain, completed from the reference TRBV7-2 and TRBJ2-5 proteins outside the CDR3, reads GAGVSQSPSNKVTEKGKDVELRCDPISGHTALYWYRQSLGQGLEFLIYFQGNSAPDKSGLPSDRFSAERTGGSVSTLTIQRTQQEDSAVYLCASSNRGALETQYFGPGTRLLVL.